One sample yielded the 23 T cell receptor beta chains listed below, sequenced in a study of control samples from healthy donors and cancer patients. Measured with immunoSEQ multiplex PCR; TCRdb has only the in-frame clones, and not every one. The sample has roughly 200,000 clones; the top ten hold 2.2%. The source material was blood. The receptor source for this set is a woman aged 25 to 39 in good health.

This rearrangement joins TRBV28 to TRBJ2-7; D not resolved. Trimming pared 2 bases from V and 4 bases from J, leaving 9 bases between. Germline CDR1 and CDR2: MDHEN and SYDVKM. The CDR3 has 13 residues. The CDR3 is CASSLIQLYEQYF. CDR3 nucleotide sequence: TGTGCCAGCAGTTTAATACAGTTATACGAGCAGTACTTC.

The rearrangement uses TRBV10-1 and TRBJ1-2, with D perhaps matching TRBD1 (5 bases). The CDR3 contains 13 residues. CDR1 and CDR2 from the germline V gene are WNHNN and SYGVQD (reference sequence). Trimming removed 7 bases at V and 5 bases at J, with 14 bases between. CDR3 bases: TGCGCCAGCACCCTGGGGGGAAAGTATGGCTACACCTTC. Residues: CASTLGGKYGYTF.

The chain couples TRBV18 to TRBJ2-5; either TRBD1 or TRBD2 may fit D (5 bases each). CDR3 length: 14 amino acids. Germline V CDR1 and CDR2: KGHSH, LQKENI. V lost 3 bases and J lost 5, with 13 bases in between. CDR3 sequence reads: CASSPPGAVETQYF. The CDR3 coding sequence is TGTGCCAGCTCACCCCCCGGGGCCGTCGAGACCCAGTACTTC.

DNA of the CDR3: TGTGCCAGTAGTTTGATACGGGGGAATGAGCAGTTCTTC. Translation: CASSLIRGNEQFF. The chain joins TRBV19 to TRBJ2-1; TRBD2 is a possible D gene (6 bases). Trimming shortened V by 5 bases and J by 7 bases, and 12 bases separated the two germline ends. CDR3 length: 13 amino acids. CDR1 is LNHDA and CDR2 is SQIVND in the germline V gene (reference sequence). Variable domain in full (rest from reference TRBV19 and TRBJ2-1): DGGITQSPKYLFRKEGQNVTLSCEQNLNHDAMYWYRQDPGQGLRLIYYSQIVNDFQKGDIAEGYSVSREKKESFPLTVTSAQKNPTAFYLCASSLIRGNEQFFGPGTRLTVL.

A note on this clone: This sample includes further DNA sequences coding for the same CDR3. V is TRBV7-9 and J is TRBJ1-3; D unresolved. Germline CDR1 reads SEHNR; CDR2 reads FQNEAQ (reference sequence). Trimming pared 0 bases from V and 3 bases from J, leaving 0 bases between. The CDR3 length is 12 residues. CDR3 sequence: CASSLAGNTIYF. The CDR3 DNA sequence: TGTGCCAGCAGCTTAGCTGGAAACACCATATATTTT.

The chain combines TRBV19 with TRBJ2-5; perhaps TRBD2 as D (6 bases). The germline V and J ends were trimmed by 3 bases and 3 bases, with 8 bases remaining between them. The V gene's germline CDR1 is LNHDA and CDR2 SQIVND (reference sequence). The CDR3 sequence is 13 residues long. CDR3 loop: CASSMGLKETQYF. The CDR3 nucleotides are TGTGCCAGTAGTATGGGACTCAAAGAGACCCAGTACTTC.

This chain links TRBV4-1 with TRBJ2-7; a possible D gene is TRBD2 (6 bases). V gave up 0 bases and J gave up 2 bases, with 11 bases separating them. From germline, CDR1 is MGHRA and CDR2 YSYEKL. The CDR3 covers 15 residues. This chain's CDR3 is CASSQDWRETYEQYF. The CDR3 coding sequence is TGCGCCAGCAGCCAAGATTGGAGGGAGACCTACGAGCAGTACTTC.

The chain recombines TRBV5-1 with TRBJ1-2; weak D call: TRBD1 (5 bases). Trimming removed 2 bases at V and 8 bases at J, with 10 bases between. There are 12 residues in the CDR3. The V gene's germline CDR1 is SGHRS and CDR2 YFSETQ. The CDR3 reads CASSLGADGYTF. CDR3 DNA: TGCGCCAGCAGCTTAGGGGCGGACGGCTACACCTTC.

Written as DNA, the CDR3 is TGTGCCAGCAGTGATTCTGCGTTTGGGGGCTACACCTTC. Translating gives CASSDSAFGGYTF. This rearrangement joins TRBV25-1 to TRBJ1-2; D unclear. The V gene's germline CDR1 is MGHDK and CDR2 SYGVNS. CDR3 size: 13 residues. Trimming removed 3 bases from V and 8 bases from J, with 13 bases in between.

The genes are TRBV19 and TRBJ1-2, with D maybe TRBD1 (6 bases). This CDR3 is built from 13 residues. The V end was cut by 5 bases, the J end by 3 bases, with 10 bases between. CDR1 is LNHDA and CDR2 is SQIVND in the germline V gene (reference sequence). This chain's CDR3 is CASSLGGDYGYTF. DNA of the CDR3: TGTGCCAGTAGTTTGGGGGGCGACTATGGCTACACCTTC.

The rearrangement uses TRBV3-1 (or the pseudogene TRBV3-2) and TRBJ1-2; TRBD1 aligns across 7 bases. CDR1 and CDR2 from the germline V gene are LGHDT and YNNKEL (reference sequence). The CDR3 runs 17 residues. V dropped 4 bases and J dropped 0; count of bases not matched to a gene: 11. This CDR3 reads CASSLNRGRRANYGYTF. The CDR3 coding sequence is TGTGCCAGCAGCCTCAACAGGGGAAGGAGAGCTAACTATGGCTACACCTTC.

V gene TRBV15 combines with J gene TRBJ1-3; no firm D call. Per germline, CDR1 LNHNV and CDR2 YYDKDF (reference sequence). The CDR3 contains 12 residues. The V end lost 0 bases, the J end lost 9 bases, and 6 bases lay between the germline ends. CDR3 amino acids: CATSRDLGTIYF. CDR3 DNA sequence: TGTGCCACCAGCAGAGATTTGGGCACCATATATTTT. Using reference TRBV15 and TRBJ1-3 for the parts outside the CDR3, the full variable domain is DAMVIQNPRYQVTQFGKPVTLSCSQTLNHNVMYWYQQKSSQAPKLLFHYYDKDFNNEADTPDNFQSRRPNTSFCFLDIRSPGLGDTAMYLCATSRDLGTIYFGEGSWLTVV.

The chain uses TRBV5-5 and TRBJ1-4; 11 bases are a match to TRBD1. The V gene end was trimmed by 4 bases and the J gene end by 8 bases; junction bases not matched to a gene: 13. The germline V gene has CDR1 SGHKS and CDR2 YYEKEE (reference sequence). The CDR3 length is 17 residues. CDR3 amino acids: CASSPGTGGSLQEKLFF. CDR3 in DNA: TGTGCCAGCAGCCCCGGGACAGGGGGAAGCCTCCAAGAAAAACTGTTTTTT.

Concerning this clone itself: The same CDR3 can be traced to other DNA sequences in this sample. The V and J genes are TRBV7-2 and TRBJ2-7; D may match TRBD1 or TRBD2 (5 bases each). Trimming removed 3 bases from V and 0 bases from J, with 9 bases in between. The CDR3 sequence is 14 residues long. The germline V gene encodes CDR1 SGHTA and CDR2 FQGNSA. The CDR3 DNA reads as TGTGCCAGCAGCTTGGGACCTAGCTCCTACGAGCAGTACTTC. Its translation is CASSLGPSSYEQYF.

This chain joins TRBV6-5 and TRBJ1-2; no firm D call. Germline assignment: CDR1 MNHEY and CDR2 SVGAGI. V was trimmed by 5 bases and J by 5 bases, leaving 12 bases between them. CDR3 length: 13 residues. The CDR3 DNA is TGTGCCAGCAGTATCGGGAGTTTTTATGGCTACACCTTC. Translation: CASSIGSFYGYTF.

V gene TRBV5-4 combines with J gene TRBJ2-1, with 7 bases matching TRBD1. The CDR3 length is 15 residues. Germline loops: CDR1 SGHNT, CDR2 YYREEE (reference sequence). J lost 1 base, V lost 3 bases, and 4 bases had no gene match. The CDR3 reads CASSSQGKSYNEQFF. The CDR3 DNA reads TGTGCCAGCAGCTCACAGGGGAAATCCTACAATGAGCAGTTCTTC.

This chain links TRBV28 with TRBJ2-3; 11 nucleotides align to TRBD2. The CDR3 extends over 17 amino acids. After removal of 2 bases from V and 2 bases from J, the junction contained 6 bases not matched to a gene. CDR1 and CDR2 (germline): MDHEN, SYDVKM. The CDR3 protein is CASSLGLAGGLTDTQYF. The CDR3, as DNA: TGTGCCAGCAGTTTAGGTCTAGCGGGGGGTCTCACAGATACGCAGTATTTT.

The V call is TRBV6-5, the J call TRBJ2-6; unclear D gene. The CDR3 totals 15 residues. Trimming pared 5 bases from V and 0 bases from J, leaving 8 bases between. Germline V gene data show CDR1 as MNHEY and CDR2 as SVGAGI. The DNA for the CDR3 is TGTGCCAGCAGTAGGCCAGGCTCTGGGGCCAACGTCCTGACTTTC. Translated, it gives CASSRPGSGANVLTF.

The chain carries TRBV10-1 and TRBJ1-5; a possible D gene is TRBD1 (5 bases). This CDR3 has 15 amino acids. Germline-derived CDR1 and CDR2 are WNHNN and SYGVQD (reference sequence). Trimming removed 11 bases at V and 7 bases at J, with 24 bases between. The chain's CDR3 is CAGGTADKRKQPQHF. As DNA, the CDR3 is TGCGCCGGTGGGACGGCCGATAAAAGAAAGCAGCCCCAGCATTTT.

V and J are TRBV7-9 and TRBJ2-5, with D perhaps being TRBD1 or TRBD2 (6 bases each). The germline gives CDR1 SEHNR, CDR2 FQNEAQ (reference sequence). V was clipped by 8 bases and J by 3 bases, with 16 bases between them. This CDR3 region has 14 residues. The CDR3 region has the DNA TGTGCCAGCTCAATACAGGGAGGAAAAGAGACCCAGTACTTC. Protein product: CASSIQGGKETQYF.

This rearrangement joins TRBV9 to TRBJ2-7; 12 positions agree with TRBD1. The V gene end was trimmed by 4 bases and the J gene end by 4 bases; junction bases not matched to a gene: 3. The CDR3 length is 14 residues. Per germline, CDR1 SGDLS and CDR2 YYNGEE. In nucleotides, the CDR3 is TGTGCCAGCAGCCCGGGACAGGGGGCTTACGAGCAGTACTTC. It encodes CASSPGQGAYEQYF. The whole variable domain, remainder taken from reference TRBV9 and TRBJ2-7, is DSGVTQTPKHLITATGQRVTLRCSPRSGDLSVYWYQQSLDQGLQFLIQYYNGEERAKGNILERFSAQQFPDLHSELNLSSLELGDSALYFCASSPGQGAYEQYFGPGTRLTVT.

J is TRBJ1-2 and V is TRBV7-9, with D possibly being TRBD1 (5 bases). V was trimmed by 5 bases and J by 0 bases, leaving 10 bases between them. The CDR3 has 14 residues. CDR1 and CDR2 (germline): SEHNR, FQNEAQ (reference sequence). The CDR3 DNA sequence: TGTGCCAGCAGCCCCGCGGGGCCTAACTATGGCTACACCTTC. Translating gives CASSPAGPNYGYTF.

The chain links TRBV11-1 to TRBJ2-1; D uncertain. Trimming pared 6 bases from V and 6 bases from J, leaving 9 bases between. Per germline, CDR1 SGHAT and CDR2 FQDESV (reference sequence). The CDR3 extends over 12 amino acids. The CDR3 reads CASRRTSNEQFF. CDR3 nucleotides: TGTGCCAGCAGACGTACTTCCAATGAGCAGTTCTTC.